Presented here are 30 T cell receptor beta chains from one specimen sequenced in a study of T cell repertoires in cytomegalovirus infection (dated by TCRdb to the late 2010s). For these receptors, no antigen is known. In the paper's terms, the treatment or condition label means: in vitro stimulation with specific CMV peptide epitopes to enrich CMV-specific T cells. The listed sequencing device is Illumina HiSeq 1500. In-frame beta chains were kept once TCRdb had trimmed the public reads at Q25 with fastp and called clones with MiXCR. CDR3 protein duplicates are merged, each entry listing the most common genes and DNA. Counted in this sample were about 890,000 distinct CDR3 sequences; about 33% of them appeared once. Around 15% of the sample belongs to the ten largest clones. The material sequenced was cultured CD8+ T cells from PBMCs, taken from culture after CMV antigen stimulation. All receptors come from a human donor in good health (CMV status not recorded). Some clones in this sample may be carry-over from other donors' samples.

A single count supports this clonotype. The V gene is TRBV2, the J gene TRBJ2-1, with D tentatively TRBD1 (6 bases). The CDR3 runs to 16 residues. Germline CDR1 reads SNHLY; CDR2 reads FYNNEI. V gave up 3 bases and J gave up 4 bases, with 16 bases separating them. DNA of the CDR3: TGTGCCAGCAGTGAGCGTTTCGGGACACCTTACAATGAGCAGTTCTTC. Encoded protein: CASSERFGTPYNEQFF.

On this clonotype itself: One end of the junction is discordant with germline, which a read error may explain. This chain joins TRBV13 and TRBJ2-2, with 7 bases aligning to TRBD2. Germline CDR1 PRHDT, CDR2 FYEKMQ (reference sequence). CDR3 length equals 16 residues. CDR3 sequence: CTSTLNEGRDTGELFF. CDR3 bases: TGTACCAGCACTTTGAACGAGGGGAGGGACACCGGGGAGCTGTTTTTT.

The rearrangement links TRBV12-3 or TRBV12-4 to TRBJ2-5; no clear D. The CDR3 is 15 residues long. V lost 3 bases and J 0 bases, leaving 11 bases between the germline ends. DNA for the CDR3: TGTGCCAGCAGTTTTCTGCGAGCCTACCAAGAGACCCAGTACTTC. Amino acids: CASSFLRAYQETQYF.

This clonotype was seen a handful of times. The genes are TRBV6-6 and TRBJ2-3; D not resolved. CDR1 is MNHNY and CDR2 is SVGAGI in the germline V gene (reference sequence). The CDR3 length is 16 residues. Trimming took 7 bases from V and 2 from J, leaving 19 bases between them. Here the CDR3 DNA reads TGTGCCAGCACTCCGGGCCTCCTTAGTCCCACAGATACGCAGTATTTT. Translating gives CASTPGLLSPTDTQYF.

V is TRBV20-1 and J is TRBJ2-1; 10 nucleotides line up with TRBD2. J lost 4 bases, V lost 2 bases, and 11 bases had no gene match. This CDR3 is 17 amino acids long. From germline, CDR1 is DFQATT and CDR2 SNEGSKA (reference sequence). CDR3 loop: CSARILAGRAPYNEQFF. The CDR3 region has the DNA TGCAGTGCTAGAATACTAGCGGGGAGGGCCCCTTACAATGAGCAGTTCTTC.

The gene calls are TRBV7-2 and TRBJ1-4; D remains ambiguous. The CDR3 is 15 residues long. The V end lost 6 bases, the J end lost 8 bases, and 19 bases lay between the germline ends. Germline V gives CDR1 SGHTA, CDR2 FQGNSA. The CDR3 here is CASRADGLRAEKLFF. DNA for the CDR3: TGTGCCAGCAGGGCAGACGGGCTCCGTGCCGAAAAACTGTTTTTT.

CDR3 residues: CASSDSDRVTGELFF. In DNA form, the CDR3 reads TGTGCCAGCAGTGATTCGGACAGGGTCACCGGGGAGCTGTTTTTT. The J gene is TRBJ2-2, the V gene TRBV2; TRBD1 agrees at 8 bases. Per germline, CDR1 SNHLY and CDR2 FYNNEI. V was pared by 3 bases and J by 4 bases, with 4 bases of the junction left unmatched. The CDR3 runs 15 residues.

This clonotype has more than one count but fewer than ten. The chain carries TRBV12-5 and TRBJ2-5; D gene unclear. V dropped 7 bases and J dropped 5 bases, with 8 bases sitting between them. Germline V lookup: CDR1 LGHNT, CDR2 FRNRAP. This CDR3 spans 11 amino acids. The CDR3, as DNA: TGTGCTAGTGCCCCCGGGGAGACCCAGTACTTC. Encoded protein: CASAPGETQYF.

The CDR3 loop reads CASSVQGQNLNTEAFF. CDR3 DNA: TGTGCCAGCAGTGTACAGGGGCAGAACCTGAACACTGAAGCTTTCTTT. The rearrangement joins TRBV6-1 to TRBJ1-1; 7 positions match TRBD1. The CDR3 is 16 amino acids. V dropped 4 bases and J dropped 0; count of bases not matched to a gene: 8. CDR1 is MNHNS and CDR2 is SASEGT in the germline V gene.

This chain connects TRBV27 to TRBJ1-4; D is uncertain. Trimming took off 3 bases at V and 0 bases at J, with 8 bases between the two ends. The CDR3 runs 15 residues. Germline assignment: CDR1 MNHEY and CDR2 SMNVEV (reference sequence). This CDR3 is CASSLRLATNEKLFF. DNA for the CDR3: TGTGCCAGCAGTTTGCGGCTGGCAACTAATGAAAAACTGTTTTTT.

V and J are TRBV4-1 and TRBJ1-6, with 10 positions matching TRBD1. The V gene's germline CDR1 is MGHRA and CDR2 YSYEKL. This CDR3 region has 18 residues. The V and J ends lost 4 bases and 1 base, in that order; junction bases with no gene match: 7. The CDR3 protein is CASSPRDRGHSYNSPLHF. CDR3 in DNA: TGCGCCAGCAGCCCCCGGGACAGGGGCCATTCCTATAATTCACCCCTCCACTTT.

The chain joins TRBV15 to TRBJ2-7, with D possibly matching TRBD1 (6 bases). The CDR3 sequence is 15 residues long. From germline, CDR1 is LNHNV and CDR2 YYDKDF (reference sequence). The V gene lost 2 bases and the J gene lost 5 bases, with 16 bases spanning the gap. DNA for the CDR3: TGTGCCACCAGCAGATCAGAGGTCAGGGGAGACGAGCAGTACTTC. The encoded protein is CATSRSEVRGDEQYF. The complete variable domain, with remaining parts taken from reference TRBV15 and TRBJ2-7, reads DAMVIQNPRYQVTQFGKPVTLSCSQTLNHNVMYWYQQKSSQAPKLLFHYYDKDFNNEADTPDNFQSRRPNTSFCFLDIRSPGLGDTAMYLCATSRSEVRGDEQYFGPGTRLTVT.

The genes are TRBV11-2 and TRBJ1-3, with D perhaps TRBD1 (5 bases). V shed 0 bases and J shed 7 bases, with 19 bases lying between them. CDR1 and CDR2 (germline): SGHAT, FQNNGV. The CDR3 loop spans 17 amino acids. The CDR3 reads CASSLDLGPTSGNTIYF. CDR3 bases: TGTGCCAGCAGCTTAGATCTGGGACCCACCAGTGGGAACACCATATATTTT.

The chain combines TRBV6-6 with TRBJ2-5; 8 bases agree with TRBD2. The ends lost 8 bases at V and 5 bases at J; junction bases unmatched: 13. The CDR3 length is 15 residues. The germline V gene encodes CDR1 MNHNY and CDR2 SVGAGI (reference sequence). The CDR3 coding sequence is TGTGCCAGCTCCCGGGGGGGGGCGGCTCAGGAGACCCAGTACTTC. It encodes CASSRGGAAQETQYF.

Many counts were recorded for this clonotype. V gene TRBV27 combines with J gene TRBJ2-1; D is perhaps TRBD1 or TRBD2 (6 bases each). The CDR3 covers 13 residues. Trimming removed 6 bases from V and 9 bases from J, with 15 bases in between. Germline V gene sequence: CDR1 MNHEY, CDR2 SMNVEV (reference sequence). The chain's CDR3 is CASSLVGGSEQFF. The CDR3 DNA is TGTGCCAGCAGCCTAGTGGGGGGCAGTGAGCAGTTCTTC.

This CDR3 reads CASSYVEIMNTEAFF. Written as DNA, the CDR3 is TGTGCCAGCAGTTACGTTGAGATCATGAACACTGAAGCTTTCTTT. The rearrangement joins TRBV6-2 or TRBV6-3 to TRBJ1-1; D is unclear. Germline V gene sequence: CDR1 MNHEY, CDR2 SVGEGT. This CDR3 region has 15 residues. V was clipped by 2 bases and J by 0 bases, with 10 bases between them.

The sample holds many counts of this clonotype. The chain uses TRBV6-5 and TRBJ2-5; possible D gene TRBD2, 7 bases. V lost 2 bases and J 4 bases, leaving 11 bases between the germline ends. CDR3 length: 14 amino acids. The germline gives CDR1 MNHEY, CDR2 SVGAGI. CDR3 bases: TGTGCCAGCAGTTACGTGGGGGGGCGAGAGACCCAGTACTTC. This encodes CASSYVGGRETQYF.

The CDR3: CSAPLVDWTSFQETQYF. The CDR3 DNA reads TGCAGTGCCCCCCTAGTAGACTGGACATCTTTCCAAGAGACCCAGTACTTC. V and J are TRBV20-1 and TRBJ2-5; the D gene is possibly TRBD1 (5 bases). V lost 6 bases to trimming and J lost 1 base, with 24 bases between them. The CDR3 sequence is 17 residues long. Germline loops: CDR1 DFQATT, CDR2 SNEGSKA (reference sequence).

This chain links TRBV27 with TRBJ2-7; TRBD1 aligns across 7 bases. V was pared by 5 bases and J by 0 bases, with 7 bases of the junction left unmatched. This CDR3 contains 15 residues. Germline CDR1 reads MNHEY; CDR2 reads SMNVEV (reference sequence). The CDR3 sequence: CASSKGQDSSYEQYV. Written as DNA, the CDR3 is TGTGCCAGCAGTAAAGGACAGGACTCCTCCTACGAGCAGTACGTC.

This clonotype was seen a handful of times. The chain has TRBV6-5 and TRBJ1-4, with D perhaps matching TRBD1 (5 bases). There are 14 residues in the CDR3. Germline V lookup: CDR1 MNHEY, CDR2 SVGAGI. V gave up 8 bases and J gave up 5 bases, with 15 bases separating them. The CDR3 DNA sequence: TGTGCCAGCCGAAGAGCCCGGGGGAATGAAAAACTGTTTTTT. Its translation is CASRRARGNEKLFF.

This clonotype was picked up a small number of times. The genes are TRBV10-2 and TRBJ2-7; unclear D gene. V lost 3 bases and J lost 1, with 13 bases in between. Germline V CDR1 and CDR2: WSHSY, SAAADI. CDR3 length: 15 residues. The CDR3 is CASSDERDTSYEQYF. Here the CDR3 DNA reads TGCGCCAGCAGTGATGAAAGGGATACGTCCTACGAGCAGTACTTC.

This clonotype has a count of ten or more. CDR3 in DNA: TGTGCCAGCAGCACCGGATATGAGCAGTTCTTC. Its protein product is CASSTGYEQFF. This rearrangement joins TRBV7-2 to TRBJ2-1, with D unresolved. Deletions cut 5 bases from V and 8 bases from J, with 7 bases between. The CDR3 is 11 amino acids. CDR1 SGHTA and CDR2 FQGNSA come from the germline V gene.

This clonotype was seen at least ten times. The rearrangement uses TRBV6-5 and TRBJ2-1, with D unresolved. V gave up 0 bases and J gave up 6 bases, with 6 bases separating them. The CDR3 is made up of 13 amino acids. Per germline, CDR1 MNHEY and CDR2 SVGAGI. Written as DNA, the CDR3 is TGTGCCAGCAGTTACTCGACGGGCAATGAGCAGTTCTTC. Translating it yields CASSYSTGNEQFF.

This clonotype appeared a few times. The chain has TRBV6-2 or TRBV6-3 and TRBJ2-7; tentatively, D is TRBD2 (6 bases). Trimming took 6 bases from V and 5 from J, leaving 23 bases between them. Germline CDR1 is MNHEY and CDR2 is SVGEGT. The CDR3 extends over 16 amino acids. CDR3 nucleotides: TGTGCCAGCAGACGAACTAGCCCTAGGAAAGAAGACGAGCAGTACGTC. Amino acid sequence: CASRRTSPRKEDEQYV.

The chain joins TRBV5-1 to TRBJ2-7; 9 positions match TRBD1. Germline assignment: CDR1 SGHRS and CDR2 YFSETQ. This CDR3 spans 14 amino acids. V dropped 4 bases and J dropped 5; count of bases not matched to a gene: 7. CDR3 coding DNA: TGCGCCAGCAGCGAGGACAGGGGCTGGAACGAGCAGTACTTC. It codes for CASSEDRGWNEQYF.

The V call is TRBV6-6, the J call TRBJ1-1; D gene ambiguous. CDR3 size: 15 residues. The germline CDR1 and CDR2 sequences are MNHNY and SVGAGI (reference sequence). Between the trimmed V and J ends, which lost 0 bases and 6 bases, there was a span of 14 bases. The CDR3 reads CASSYSPTKPPEAFF. The CDR3, as DNA: TGTGCCAGCAGTTACTCGCCGACCAAGCCTCCTGAAGCTTTCTTT.

The rearrangement links TRBV14 to TRBJ2-7; D is unclear. Between the trimmed V and J ends, which lost 1 base and 6 bases, there was a span of 7 bases. Germline CDR1 and CDR2: SGHDN and FVKESK. There are 12 residues in the CDR3. CDR3 bases: TGTGCCAGCAGCCAAGGGGTTGTCGAGCAGTACTTC. It yields the protein CASSQGVVEQYF.

This chain links TRBV15 with TRBJ2-1; D could derive from TRBD1 or TRBD2 (6 bases each). Germline values: CDR1 LNHNV, CDR2 YYDKDF (reference sequence). This CDR3 is 14 amino acids long. V was trimmed by 1 base and J by 9 bases, leaving 13 bases between them. CDR3 nucleotides: TGTGCCACCAGCAGAGTAGGGGGGTTGGTTGAGCAGTTCTTC. This gives the protein CATSRVGGLVEQFF.

Ten or more counts support this clonotype. The chain has TRBV12-3 or TRBV12-4 and TRBJ1-1, with D uncertain. Between the trimmed V and J ends, which lost 8 bases and 4 bases, there was a span of 14 bases. The CDR3 has 13 amino acids. The CDR3 nucleotides are TGTGCCAGCGGGTGGGAAGGCGGCACTGAAGCTTTCTTT. It specifies CASGWEGGTEAFF.

The chain combines TRBV6-6 with TRBJ2-1; 9 bases match TRBD1. Germline V gene data show CDR1 as MNHNY and CDR2 as SVGAGI (reference sequence). This CDR3 has 16 amino acids. V was clipped by 8 bases and J by 6 bases; unmatched bases: 14. The CDR3 DNA follows: TGTGCCAGCGGACCCAGACAGGGGGGTTTGACCAATGAGCAGTTCTTC. Translated, it gives CASGPRQGGLTNEQFF.